This T cell receptor (beta chain) was observed in a study of OX40 agonist ivuxolimab in advanced cancers. In this sample, this clone turned up many times. The protocol was immunoSEQ multiplex PCR, while the TCRdb copy is restricted to in-frame clones and leaves out a portion. The data contain more than 55,000 clones, less than 85% of them seen just once; the ten biggest clones take up approximately 10%. The starting material was CD4+ or CD8+ T cells sorted from blood, obtained in a trial of the OX40 agonist ivuxolimab. The receptor was isolated from an adult with an advanced solid tumor such as melanoma, head and neck, liver or kidney cancer.

CDR3 DNA sequence: TGTGCCAGCAGCTCGACCCTACGGGGAGAGACCCAGTACTTC. Amino acids: CASSSTLRGETQYF. V gene TRBV7-9 combines with J gene TRBJ2-5; a possible D gene is TRBD2 (5 bases). Germline CDR1 SEHNR, CDR2 FQNEAQ (reference sequence). This CDR3 has 14 residues. Trimming took off 4 bases at V and 4 bases at J, with 13 bases between the two ends. The full variable domain, its missing parts supplied by reference TRBV7-9 and TRBJ2-5, is DTGVSQNPRHKITKRGQNVTFRCDPISEHNRLYWYRQTLGQGPEFLTYFQNEAQLEKSRLLSDRFSAERPKGSFSTLEIQRTEQGDSAMYLCASSSTLRGETQYFGPGTRLLVL.